This entry is about one TCR beta chain. The antigen it binds to is not known. No much larger clonotype is one base removed from it; base qualities were not supplied. This sample is part of a study of graft-versus-host responses after intestinal transplantation (dated by TCRdb to the early 2020s). Looking at the study overall: Multivisceral, liver-intestinal, or isolated intestinal transplants were received by the recipients. All recipients received anti-thymocyte globulin induction followed by maintenance tacrolimus and steroids for roughly 3 years. Graft-versus-host and host-versus-graft alloreactive T cell clones were tracked in the graft, circulation and bone marrow after intestinal transplantation using bulk TCR-beta CDR3 sequencing. To identify alloreactive clones, pre-transplant mixed lymphocyte reaction products were sequenced and compared with unstimulated pre-transplant donor and recipient T cells. The cohort enrolled some 25 intestinal transplant recipients including one retransplant, and a few patients lacking pretransplant specimens were excluded. A peak of at least 4% donor T cells among recipient peripheral blood mononuclear cells was the definition used for donor T cell macrochimerism. Rather than being sequenced by the commercial service, samples from a few later patients were sequenced in-house on an Illumina MiSeq and processed with MiXCR. The research as a whole found: High GvH to HvG T cell clonal ratios were observed in the allografts of patients with donor T cell macrochimerism. The relatively low number and heterogeneity of intestinal transplant patients limited the conclusions. GvH clones were found in recipient bone marrow, and some of the GvH clones appeared earlier in ileal mucosa or blood, which is consistent with an intestinal mucosal origin. Early after transplant, peak levels of circulating GvH clones were found to be associated with declines in HvG clones.

From cysteine to phenylalanine, the CDR3 is 12 amino acids long. This entry keeps only the CDR3 DNA: 36 bases, framed from base 1. According to the germline V gene, CDR1 reads SGHRS and CDR2 reads YFSETQ. V is cut by 7 bases and J by 10 bases, and the space between the germline ends is 17 bases. The sample's time point label is to be understood as: cells obtained before transplantation from donor or recipient. CD3+CD4+ and CD3+CD8+ populations were FACS-sorted from unstimulated pre-transplant donor and recipient cells taken from spleen or lymph nodes. The library was made by the immunoSEQ multiplex PCR assay. For most patients, genomic DNA was isolated with the Qiagen DNeasy Blood and Tissue Kit and sent frozen to Adaptive Biotechnologies for TCR sequencing. Adaptive Biotechnologies carried out high-throughput TCR-beta CDR3 sequencing of genomic DNA for most patients. The paper's data handling went like this. Adaptive's ImmunoSEQ software was the source of the TCR sequencing data for 15 to 20 patients, while three other patients were processed with MiXCR and VDJtools. CD4 versus CD8 sorting errors were corrected by removing sequences found in both subsets at a frequency ratio below 5:1. CDR3 nucleotide sequences shared between donor and recipient were removed because the origin of such sequences could not be assigned. At least 2-fold expansion over unstimulated cells and a minimum CFSE-low frequency of 0.002% (template counts) or 0.001% (read counts) were required for clones to be classified as alloreactive. Mappable clones were those detected in sequenced pre-transplant spleen, lymph node, or MLR CFSE-low populations of the donor or recipient. The cumulative frequency of alloreactive clones was calculated as a percentage of all sequences, weighted by copy number. The clones in this table, taken by TCRdb from immuneACCESS, are in-frame only. Not every clone is retained; where verified, under half of the shortfall comes from an unresolved V gene, and the cause of the rest is unknown. Clone size and V and J calls were adopted from that table, with D and trimming inferred from the DNA. This sample holds around 84,000 clones; roughly four fifths were observed only once. 17% of the sample comes from the top ten.

This TCR derives from a human donor who received an intestinal transplant. The specimen was unstimulated CD8+ T cells sorted from spleen or lymph node cells, collected before intestinal transplant. The rearranged segments are TRBV5-1 and TRBJ1-1; the D gene is possibly TRBD1, with 5 bases matching. The nucleotides are TGCGCCAGCTCCCTGGGGGGGAGCGGAGCTTTCTTT. This codes for CASSLGGSGAFF.